This T cell receptor beta chain was observed in a study of cytomegalovirus exposure and HLA in healthy donors. The study's findings and limits: A later analysis reportedly identified an Asian-associated ancestry cluster as carrying fewer N-insertions than the approximately 640-donor mean. Reported results showed that the classifier diagnosed cytomegalovirus status with high specificity and sensitivity. Among immune exposure information, only CMV serostatus was available.

The germline V gene encodes CDR1 SGDLS and CDR2 YYNGEE. The length of the CDR3 is 14 residues. J was trimmed by 9 bases and V by 4 bases; bases with no gene match: 13. On this clone itself: Its specificity is not known.

The PCR contained 60 Vbeta and 13 Jbeta primers. TCRdb keeps only in-frame clones here, not all; method: immunoSEQ multiplex PCR. The table shows 110,000 or so clones, with around 76% occurring only once. This chain connects TRBV9 to TRBJ2-7; TRBD1 aligns across 7 bases. The material sequenced was PBMCs. This receptor was taken from a man aged 40-49 years in good health and CMV-seropositive. The CDR3 sequence is CASSSGTVHCLQYF. The CDR3, as DNA: TGTGCCAGCAGCTCTGGGACAGTCCACTGTTTGCAGTACTTC.